Each of the 12 T cell receptor beta chains below was sequenced from the same sample in a study of T cells in Graves' hyperthyroidism and ophthalmopathy. Regions amplified from RNA transcripts were the TCR beta CDR3 regions. The HTBI primer set was used in a first-round RT-PCR of the TCR CDR3. TCRdb ran MiXCR on the multiplex PCR reads and lists one entry per CDR3 protein. The sample has about 380,000 distinct CDR3 sequences, approximately 13% seen once; the top ten hold about a fifth. The sequenced material came from blood. The receptors here all came from a man aged 25-45 years with Graves' hyperthyroidism that later progressed to Graves' ophthalmopathy.

This rearrangement joins TRBV20-1 to TRBJ1-2; D call uncertain. V lost 0 bases, J lost 1 base, and 9 bases lay in between. Per the germline V gene, CDR1 is DFQATT and CDR2 is SNEGSKA (reference sequence). CDR3 length: 14 amino acids. This CDR3 reads CSAREEGFNYGYTF. The CDR3 DNA sequence: TGCAGTGCTAGAGAGGAAGGGTTTAACTATGGCTACACCTTC.

The rearrangement uses TRBV18 and TRBJ1-3; D might be TRBD1 (5 bases). V gave up 1 base and J gave up 0 bases, with 10 bases separating them. The CDR3 length is 16 residues. Germline assignment: CDR1 KGHSH and CDR2 LQKENI. The CDR3 coding sequence is TGTGCCAGCTCACCACGGGGCCCGGGCTCTGGAAACACCATATATTTT. It codes for CASSPRGPGSGNTIYF. The whole variable domain, remainder taken from reference TRBV18 and TRBJ1-3, is NAGVMQNPRHLVRRRGQEARLRCSPMKGHSHVYWYRQLPEEGLKFMVYLQKENIIDESGMPKERFSAEFPKEGPSILRIQQVVRGDSAAYFCASSPRGPGSGNTIYFGEGSWLTVV.

Written as DNA, the CDR3 is TGCAGTGCTAGAGATTCTCTCACAGGGGGTTTTACCGGGGAGCTGTTTTTT. Its protein is CSARDSLTGGFTGELFF. The chain carries TRBV20-1 and TRBJ2-2; 8 bases are shared with TRBD1. V shed 0 bases, J shed 5 bases, and the junction held 11 bases outside the gene matches. Germline assignment: CDR1 DFQATT and CDR2 SNEGSKA (reference sequence). This CDR3 region has 17 residues.

J is TRBJ2-1 and V is TRBV19; 7 positions match TRBD1. CDR3 size: 14 residues. In germline, CDR1 is LNHDA, CDR2 SQIVND (reference sequence). The V and J ends lost 8 bases and 7 bases, in that order; junction bases with no gene match: 11. CDR3 bases: TGTGCCAGTGGACAGGAGCCTTTGTTGAATGAGCAGTTCTTC. Residues: CASGQEPLLNEQFF.

This clonotype showed up many times. The chain joins TRBV6-1 to TRBJ1-5; TRBD1 is a possible D gene (6 bases). Trimming removed 5 bases from V and 6 bases from J, with 14 bases in between. The CDR3 runs 14 residues. Germline V CDR1 and CDR2: MNHNS, SASEGT. The CDR3 nucleotides read TGTGCCAGCAGTCCCCTCAGGGGCTCTCAGCCCCAGCATTTT. It codes for CASSPLRGSQPQHF.

This clonotype was detected many times. The chain joins TRBV3-1 to TRBJ2-3; 10 bases are a match to TRBD2. Trimming took 2 bases from V and 0 from J; bases not matched to a gene: 17. The CDR3 runs to 21 residues. CDR1 and CDR2 from the germline V gene are LGHDT and YNNKEL (reference sequence). The CDR3 spells CASSQPPMRLAGGASTDTQYF. The DNA of the CDR3 is TGTGCCAGCAGCCAACCTCCTATGAGGTTAGCGGGGGGTGCTAGCACAGATACGCAGTATTTT.

The table lists this clonotype with a count of one. Possible read error: a much larger clone is one base away. The J gene is TRBJ2-3, the V gene TRBV20-1, with D perhaps TRBD1 or TRBD2 (6 bases each). This CDR3 spans 19 amino acids. Germline CDR1 DFQATT, CDR2 SNEGSKA (reference sequence). The CDR3 here is CSAPERLRDSPFRTDTQCF. The CDR3 DNA sequence: TGCAGTGCCCCCGAAAGGTTAAGGGACTCCCCGTTTCGGACAGATACGCAGTGTTTT.

This clonotype occurred many times. V and J are TRBV5-1 and TRBJ2-7, with no clear D. The length of the CDR3 is 14 residues. Trimming took off 0 bases at V and 6 bases at J, with 13 bases between the two ends. Germline V gene lookup returns CDR1 SGHRS and CDR2 YFSETQ. The chain's CDR3 is CASSLALGIGEQYF. The CDR3 DNA reads TGCGCCAGCAGCTTGGCCCTGGGTATAGGCGAGCAGTACTTC.

This clonotype was detected many times. The chain uses TRBV11-3 and TRBJ2-6, with TRBD2 matching 14 bases. Germline trimming cut 5 bases from V and 0 bases from J; bases unmatched to any gene: 9. CDR1 SGHNT and CDR2 YENEEA come from the germline V gene. CDR3 size: 20 residues. The CDR3 coding sequence is TGTGCCAGCAGCACCACCCGGACTAGCGGGGGGTCCTCTGGGGCCAACGTCCTGACTTTC. It is translated as CASSTTRTSGGSSGANVLTF.

This CDR3 reads CASSQTGPAFF. The CDR3 DNA reads as TGTGCCAGCAGTCAGACAGGTCCAGCTTTCTTT. This chain connects TRBV6-2 or TRBV6-3 to TRBJ1-1; the D gene is possibly TRBD1 (6 bases). CDR1 and CDR2 (germline): MNHEY, SVGEGT. The CDR3 contains 11 residues. V dropped 5 bases and J dropped 10 bases, with 11 bases sitting between them.

This clonotype was seen at least ten times. The CDR3 region has the DNA TGTGCCAGCAGCTCCACTAGCGGCAAAAGCACAGATACGCAGTATTTT. Its translation: CASSSTSGKSTDTQYF. The chain recombines TRBV7-9 with TRBJ2-3; 8 nucleotides line up with TRBD2. Germline V lookup: CDR1 SEHNR, CDR2 FQNEAQ (reference sequence). The CDR3 totals 16 residues. The J segment lost 0 bases and the V segment lost 4 bases, leaving 6 bases of the junction unmatched.

This clonotype was recorded a few times. The genes are TRBV3-1 and TRBJ1-6; possibly TRBD1 for D (6 bases). CDR3 length: 15 amino acids. V shed 5 bases and J shed 4 bases, with 12 bases lying between them. Per germline, CDR1 LGHDT and CDR2 YNNKEL (reference sequence). The CDR3 is CASSLRDKYNSPLHF. CDR3 coding DNA: TGTGCCAGCAGCTTACGGGACAAGTATAATTCACCCCTCCACTTT.